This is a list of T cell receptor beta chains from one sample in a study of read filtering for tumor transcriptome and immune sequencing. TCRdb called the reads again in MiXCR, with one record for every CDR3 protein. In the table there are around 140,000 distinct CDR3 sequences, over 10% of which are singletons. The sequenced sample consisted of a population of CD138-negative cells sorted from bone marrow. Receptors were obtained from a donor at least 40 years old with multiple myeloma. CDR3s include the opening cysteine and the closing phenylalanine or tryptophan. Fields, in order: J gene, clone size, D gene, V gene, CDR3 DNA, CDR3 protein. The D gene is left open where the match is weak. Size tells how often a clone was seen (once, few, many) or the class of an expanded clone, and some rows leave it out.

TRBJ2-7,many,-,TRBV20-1,TGCAGTGCTCCGACAGGGACTACCTACGAGCAGTACTTC,CSAPTGTTYEQYF
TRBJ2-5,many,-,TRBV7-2,TGTGCCAGCAGCTTCCAACACCAAGAGACCCAGTACTTC,CASSFQHQETQYF
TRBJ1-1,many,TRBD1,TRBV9,TGTGCCAGCAGCGTCGGACAGGTGAACACTGAAGCTTTCTTT,CASSVGQVNTEAFF
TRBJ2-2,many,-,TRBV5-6,TGTGCCAGCAGCTTCCGCGGGACTCGGAACACCGGGGAGCTGTTTTTT,CASSFRGTRNTGELFF
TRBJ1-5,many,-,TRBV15,TGTGCCACCAGCAGCGCTGGACGTAGCAATCAGCCCCAGCATTTT,CATSSAGRSNQPQHF
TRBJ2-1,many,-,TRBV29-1,TGCAGCGTGGGATCATACAATGAGCAGTTCTTC,CSVGSYNEQFF
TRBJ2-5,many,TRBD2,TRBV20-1,TGCAGTGCTAGTCCTAGCGGGGCTCAAGAGACCCAGTACTTC,CSASPSGAQETQYF
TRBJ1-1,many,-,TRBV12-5,TGTGCTAGTGGTTTGGCTCCCCATGGTGAAGCTTTCTTT,CASGLAPHGEAFF
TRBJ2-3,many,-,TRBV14,TGTGCCAGCAGCCTTGCGTCACACGCTTCAGATACGCAGTATTTT,CASSLASHASDTQYF
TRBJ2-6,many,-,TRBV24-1,TGTGCCACCAGTGGCAGGCACATCTCTGGGGCCAACGTCCTGACTTTC,CATSGRHISGANVLTF
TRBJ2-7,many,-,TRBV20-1,TGCAGTGCTAGAATACTTCCTTCCTACGAGCAGTACTTC,CSARILPSYEQYF
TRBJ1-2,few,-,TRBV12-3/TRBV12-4,TGTGCCAGCACCCCAGGGTTTAGCTATGGCTACACCTTC,CASTPGFSYGYTF
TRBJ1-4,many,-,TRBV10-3,TGTGCCATCAGTGACAGGGCGAATGAAAAACTGTTTTTT,CAISDRANEKLFF
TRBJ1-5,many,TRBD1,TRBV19,TGTGCCAGTAGTACCCGGACAGGCGCCCAGCCCCAGCATTTT,CASSTRTGAQPQHF
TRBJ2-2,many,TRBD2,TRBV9,TGTGCCAGCACCGAGAGCGGGAGTACCGGGGAGCTGTTTTTT,CASTESGSTGELFF
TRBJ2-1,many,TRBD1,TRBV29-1,TGCAGCGTTGCCCGGGACAGAAATGAGCAGTTCTTC,CSVARDRNEQFF
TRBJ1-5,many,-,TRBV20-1,TGCAGTGCCCCGGACAGAAATAGCAATCAGCCCCAGCATTTT,CSAPDRNSNQPQHF
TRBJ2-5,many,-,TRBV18,TGTGCCAGCTCACCATACCGGGAGACCCAGTACTTC,CASSPYRETQYF
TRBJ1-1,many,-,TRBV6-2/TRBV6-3,TGTGCCAGCAGTTATCGGGCCTGGAACACTGAAGCTTTCTTT,CASSYRAWNTEAFF
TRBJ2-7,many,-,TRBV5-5,TGTGCCAGCAGCTTGGTAGTGGCATCACCTGACGAGCAGTACTTC,CASSLVVASPDEQYF
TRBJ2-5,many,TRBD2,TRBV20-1,TGCAGTGCCACGGGGGGGGATGAGACCCAGTACTTC,CSATGGDETQYF
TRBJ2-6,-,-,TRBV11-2,TGTGCCAGCAGCTTGAGCGGGCAAGGCGTCCTGACTTTC,CASSLSGQGVLTF
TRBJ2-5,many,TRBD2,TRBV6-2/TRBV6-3,TGTGCCAGCAGTCCATCCGGGACTAGCGGGAGAATCCAAGAGACCCAGTACTTC,CASSPSGTSGRIQETQYF
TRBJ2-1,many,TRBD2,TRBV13,TGTGCCAGCAGCTTAGGTATTAGCGGGAGCTACAATGAGCAGTTCTTC,CASSLGISGSYNEQFF
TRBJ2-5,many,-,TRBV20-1,TGCAGTGCTAGACTCCCGGGGTATAGGGAGACCCAGTACTTC,CSARLPGYRETQYF
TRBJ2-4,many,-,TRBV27,TGTGCCAGCAGGGAAGGAGGGGTCAAAAACATTCAGTACTTC,CASREGGVKNIQYF
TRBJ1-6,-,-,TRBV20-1,TGCAGTGCTAGAGGAGGGAGAAATTCACCCCTCCACTTT,CSARGGRNSPLHF
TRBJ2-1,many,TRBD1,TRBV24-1,TGTGCCACCAGTGATCCCCCCGGGACAGGACTTCTCAATGAGCAGTTCTTC,CATSDPPGTGLLNEQFF
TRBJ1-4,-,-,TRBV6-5,TGTGCCAGCAGTTACGGGGGGGGCCGGGATGAAAAACTGTTTTTT,CASSYGGGRDEKLFF
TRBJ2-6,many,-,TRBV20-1,TGCAGTGCTAGTGCGGTAGATGGGGCCAACGTCCTGACTTTC,CSASAVDGANVLTF
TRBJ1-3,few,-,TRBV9,TGTGCCAGCAGCGTAGACGGCTACTCTGGAAACACCATATATTTT,CASSVDGYSGNTIYF
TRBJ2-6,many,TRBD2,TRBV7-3,TGTGCCAGCAGTCCGACTAGCGGGAGAGCTGGGGCCAACGTCCTGACTTTC,CASSPTSGRAGANVLTF
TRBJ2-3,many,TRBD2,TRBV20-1,TGCAGTGCTGGACCTCCTGTAGCGGGAAGGGGAGATACGCAGTATTTT,CSAGPPVAGRGDTQYF
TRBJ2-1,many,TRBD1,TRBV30,TGTGCCTGGAGTGTACGGCGTCTGGGACAGGGGTGGAATGAGCAGTTCTTC,CAWSVRRLGQGWNEQFF
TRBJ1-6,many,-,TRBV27,TGTGCCAGCAGTTTTGGCTCCTATAATTCACCCCTCCACTTT,CASSFGSYNSPLHF
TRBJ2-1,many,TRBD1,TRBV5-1,TGCGCCAGCAGCTTGCGGACAGGAGCTAGCTCCTACAATGAGCAGTTCTTC,CASSLRTGASSYNEQFF
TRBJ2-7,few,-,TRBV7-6,TGTGCCAGCAGCCCGACGGGGGCACATTCCTACGAGCAGTACTTC,CASSPTGAHSYEQYF
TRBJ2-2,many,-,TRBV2,TGTGCCAGCAGTGAGGCAGCATCGAACACCGGGGAGCTGTTTTTT,CASSEAASNTGELFF
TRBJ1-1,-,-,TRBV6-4,TGTGCCAGCAGTGACTCGAGCAGGGGTTCTCAAGCCTTCTTT,CASSDSSRGSQAFF
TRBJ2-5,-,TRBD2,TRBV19,TGTGCCAGTAGACCTGGAAGACTAGCGGGAATAGAGACCCAGTACTTC,CASRPGRLAGIETQYF
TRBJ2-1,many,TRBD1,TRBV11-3,TGTGCCAGCAGCAAGGGGGACAGGGGCGAGCAGTTCTTC,CASSKGDRGEQFF
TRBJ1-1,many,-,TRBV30,TGTGCCTGGGGGGGGGGGCGTGAAGCTTTCTTT,CAWGGGREAFF
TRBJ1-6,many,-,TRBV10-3,TGTGCCATCGGGCCCAGGTTCCGACCCCTCCACTTT,CAIGPRFRPLHF
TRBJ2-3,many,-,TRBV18,TGTGCCAGCTCACAAGCCGGACAGAGCATCGGGGATACGCAGTATTTT,CASSQAGQSIGDTQYF
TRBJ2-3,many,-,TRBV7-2,TGTGCCAGCAGCTTAGGCCCTACTAGCACAGATACGCAGTATTTT,CASSLGPTSTDTQYF
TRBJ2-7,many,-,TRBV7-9,TGTGCCAGCAGCTTAATAGAGGACACCCTAGACGCGGGCATGAACTTC,CASSLIEDTLDAGMNF
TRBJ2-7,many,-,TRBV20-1,TGCAGTGCTACACCTAGGGACTCTTCGGTTTCCTACGAGCAGTACTTC,CSATPRDSSVSYEQYF
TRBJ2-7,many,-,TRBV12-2,TGTGCAAGTCGCTTATTACGGCGGGAGGGCCGAAACGAGCAGTACTTC,CASRLLRREGRNEQYF
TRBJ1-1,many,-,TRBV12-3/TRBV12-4,TGTGCCAGCAGTTCTCCGGGTTCTACTGAAGCTTTCTTT,CASSSPGSTEAFF
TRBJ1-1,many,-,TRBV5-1,TGCGCCAGCAGCTTTAATGGGGCAGGCACTGAAGCTTTCTTT,CASSFNGAGTEAFF
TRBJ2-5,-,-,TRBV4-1,TGCGCCAGCAGCCAAGCACTAGCCCAAGAGACCCAGTACTTC,CASSQALAQETQYF